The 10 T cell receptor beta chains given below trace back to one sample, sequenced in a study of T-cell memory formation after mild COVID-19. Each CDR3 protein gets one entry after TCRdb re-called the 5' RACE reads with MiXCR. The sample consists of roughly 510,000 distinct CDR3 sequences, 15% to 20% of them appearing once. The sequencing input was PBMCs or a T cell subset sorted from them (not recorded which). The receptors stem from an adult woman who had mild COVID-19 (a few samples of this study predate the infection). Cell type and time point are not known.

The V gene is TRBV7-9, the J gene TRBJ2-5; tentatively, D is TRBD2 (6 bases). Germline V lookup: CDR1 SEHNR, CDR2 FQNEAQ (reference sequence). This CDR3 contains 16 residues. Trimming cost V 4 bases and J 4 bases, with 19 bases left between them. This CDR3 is CASSSILGVGGETQYF. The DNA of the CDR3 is TGTGCCAGCAGCTCTATCTTGGGAGTCGGGGGAGAGACCCAGTACTTC. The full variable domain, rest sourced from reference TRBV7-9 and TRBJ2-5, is DTGVSQNPRHKITKRGQNVTFRCDPISEHNRLYWYRQTLGQGPEFLTYFQNEAQLEKSRLLSDRFSAERPKGSFSTLEIQRTEQGDSAMYLCASSSILGVGGETQYFGPGTRLLVL.

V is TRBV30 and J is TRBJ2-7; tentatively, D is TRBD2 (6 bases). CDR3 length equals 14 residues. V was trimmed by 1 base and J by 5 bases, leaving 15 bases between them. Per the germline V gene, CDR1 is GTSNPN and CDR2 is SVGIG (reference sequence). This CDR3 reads CAWSEEGDSDEQYF. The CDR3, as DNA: TGTGCCTGGAGTGAGGAGGGAGACTCGGACGAGCAGTACTTC. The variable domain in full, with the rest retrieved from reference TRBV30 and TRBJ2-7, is SQTIHQWPATLVQPVGSPLSLECTVEGTSNPNLYWYRQAAGRGLQLLFYSVGIGQISSEVPQNLSASRPQDRQFILSSKKLLLSDSGFYLCAWSEEGDSDEQYFGPGTRLTVT.

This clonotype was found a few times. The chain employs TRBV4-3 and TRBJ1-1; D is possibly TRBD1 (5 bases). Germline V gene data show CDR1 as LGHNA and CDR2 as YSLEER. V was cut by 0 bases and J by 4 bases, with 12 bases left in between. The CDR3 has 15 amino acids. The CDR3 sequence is CASSQETAGLTEAFF. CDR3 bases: TGCGCCAGCAGCCAAGAAACAGCAGGGCTCACTGAAGCTTTCTTT.

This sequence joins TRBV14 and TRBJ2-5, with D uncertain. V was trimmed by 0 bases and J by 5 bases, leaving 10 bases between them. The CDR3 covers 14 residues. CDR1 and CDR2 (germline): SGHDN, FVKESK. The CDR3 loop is CASSQDPRWETQYF. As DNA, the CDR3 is TGTGCCAGCAGCCAAGATCCCCGGTGGGAGACCCAGTACTTC.

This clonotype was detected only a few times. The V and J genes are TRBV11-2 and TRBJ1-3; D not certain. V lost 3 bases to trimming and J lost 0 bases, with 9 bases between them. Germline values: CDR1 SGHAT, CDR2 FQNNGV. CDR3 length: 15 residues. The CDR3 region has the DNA TGTGCCAGCAGCTTTCGCACATACTCTGGAAACACCATATATTTT. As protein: CASSFRTYSGNTIYF.

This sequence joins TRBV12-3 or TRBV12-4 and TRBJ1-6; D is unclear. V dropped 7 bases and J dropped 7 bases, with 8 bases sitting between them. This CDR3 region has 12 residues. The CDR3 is CASTRGNSPLHF. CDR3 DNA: TGTGCCAGCACCCGCGGAAATTCACCCCTCCACTTT.

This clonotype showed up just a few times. CDR3 coding DNA: TGCAGCGTTGAACTGGTTGGAAGAAATGAAAAACTGTTTTTT. It is translated as CSVELVGRNEKLFF. V and J are TRBV29-1 and TRBJ1-4, with D uncertain. V was pared by 2 bases and J by 5 bases, with 12 bases between. Germline V gives CDR1 SQVTM, CDR2 ANQGSEA. CDR3 length: 14 amino acids.

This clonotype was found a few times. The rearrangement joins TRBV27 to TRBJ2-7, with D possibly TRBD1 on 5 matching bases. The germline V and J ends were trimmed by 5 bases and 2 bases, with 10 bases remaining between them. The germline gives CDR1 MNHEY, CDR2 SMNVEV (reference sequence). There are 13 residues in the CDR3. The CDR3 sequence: CASSTQGPYEQYF. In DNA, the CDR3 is TGTGCCAGCAGTACTCAGGGTCCCTACGAGCAGTACTTC.

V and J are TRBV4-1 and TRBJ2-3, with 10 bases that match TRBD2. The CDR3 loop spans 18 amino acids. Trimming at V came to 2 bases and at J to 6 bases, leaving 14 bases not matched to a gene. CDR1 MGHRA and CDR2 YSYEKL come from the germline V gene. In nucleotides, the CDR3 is TGCGCCAGCAGCCAACCCCTTCGAGCAGTAGCGGGGGGTGATACGCAGTATTTT. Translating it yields CASSQPLRAVAGGDTQYF.

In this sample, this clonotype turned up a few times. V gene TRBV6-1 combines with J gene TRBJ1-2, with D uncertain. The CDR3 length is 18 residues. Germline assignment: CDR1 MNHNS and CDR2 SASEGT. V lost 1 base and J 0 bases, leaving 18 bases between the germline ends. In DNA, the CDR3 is TGTGCCAGCAGTGAAGAAACCAGGTGGGGTCCCTCTAACTATGGCTACACCTTC. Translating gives CASSEETRWGPSNYGYTF.